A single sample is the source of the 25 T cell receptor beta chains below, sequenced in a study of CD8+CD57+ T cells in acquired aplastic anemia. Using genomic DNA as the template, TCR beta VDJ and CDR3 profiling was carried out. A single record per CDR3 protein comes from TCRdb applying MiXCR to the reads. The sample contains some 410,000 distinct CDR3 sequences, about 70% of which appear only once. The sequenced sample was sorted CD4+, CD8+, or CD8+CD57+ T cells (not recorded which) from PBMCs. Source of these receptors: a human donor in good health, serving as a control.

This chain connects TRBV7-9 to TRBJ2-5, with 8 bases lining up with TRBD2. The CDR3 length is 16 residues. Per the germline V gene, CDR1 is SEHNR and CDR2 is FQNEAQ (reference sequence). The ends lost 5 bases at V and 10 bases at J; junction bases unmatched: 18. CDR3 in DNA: TGTGCCAGCAGCCCAGACCAGGCGGGAGCGGGAGACATCCAGTACTTC. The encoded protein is CASSPDQAGAGDIQYF.

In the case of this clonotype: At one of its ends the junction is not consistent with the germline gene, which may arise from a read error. This chain's CDR3 is CASSSRSDEKTLF. The CDR3 coding sequence is TGCGCCAGCAGCAGCCGGAGCGATGAAAAGACCCTGTTT. The V call is TRBV7-2, the J call TRBJ1-4; D gene ambiguous. The CDR3 is 13 residues long. The germline V gene has CDR1 SGHTA and CDR2 FQGNSA.

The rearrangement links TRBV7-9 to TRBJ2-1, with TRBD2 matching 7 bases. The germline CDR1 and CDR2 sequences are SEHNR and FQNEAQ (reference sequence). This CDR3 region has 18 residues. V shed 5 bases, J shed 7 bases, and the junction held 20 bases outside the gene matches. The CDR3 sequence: CASSLIRGLAGVGNEQFF. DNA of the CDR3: TGTGCCAGCAGCCTCATACGGGGACTGGCGGGAGTAGGGAATGAGCAGTTCTTC.

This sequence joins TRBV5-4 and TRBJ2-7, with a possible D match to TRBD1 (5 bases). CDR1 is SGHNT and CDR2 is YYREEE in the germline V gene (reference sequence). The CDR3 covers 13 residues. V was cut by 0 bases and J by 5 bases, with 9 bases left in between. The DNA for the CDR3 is TGTGCCAGCAGCTTGGACACCAGGGACGAGCAGTACTTC. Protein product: CASSLDTRDEQYF.

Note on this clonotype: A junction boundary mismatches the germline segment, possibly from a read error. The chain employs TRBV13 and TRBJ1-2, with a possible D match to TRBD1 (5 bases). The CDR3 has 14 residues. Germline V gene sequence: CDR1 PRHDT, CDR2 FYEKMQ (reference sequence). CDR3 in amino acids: CASSRIDSGLSYTF. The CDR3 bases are TGCGCCAGCAGCCGAATAGACAGTGGACTGAGCTACACCTTC.

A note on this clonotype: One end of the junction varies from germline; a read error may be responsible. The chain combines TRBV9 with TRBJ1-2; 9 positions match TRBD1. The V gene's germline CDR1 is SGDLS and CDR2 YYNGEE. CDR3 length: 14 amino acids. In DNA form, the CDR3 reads TGTGCCAGCAGCTTGGGACAGGGAATATACTACGACCCCTTC. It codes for CASSLGQGIYYDPF.

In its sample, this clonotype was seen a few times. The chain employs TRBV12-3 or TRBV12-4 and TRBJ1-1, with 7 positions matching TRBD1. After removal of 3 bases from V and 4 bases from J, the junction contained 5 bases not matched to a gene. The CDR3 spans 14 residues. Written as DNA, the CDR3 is TGTGCCAGCAGTTTTGGACAGGAGAGCACTGAAGCTTTCTTT. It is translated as CASSFGQESTEAFF.

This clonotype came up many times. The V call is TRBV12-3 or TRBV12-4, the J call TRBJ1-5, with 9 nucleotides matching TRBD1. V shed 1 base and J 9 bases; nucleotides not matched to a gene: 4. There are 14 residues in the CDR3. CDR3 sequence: CASSLGTGVRPQHF. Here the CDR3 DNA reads TGTGCCAGCAGTTTAGGGACAGGGGTAAGGCCCCAGCATTTT.

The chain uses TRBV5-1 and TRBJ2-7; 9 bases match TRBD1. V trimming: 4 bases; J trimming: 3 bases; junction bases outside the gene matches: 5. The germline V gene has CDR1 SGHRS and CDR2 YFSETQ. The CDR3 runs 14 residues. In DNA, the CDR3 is TGCGCCAGCAGCCCTCGGGACAGGGACTACGAGCAGTACTTC. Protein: CASSPRDRDYEQYF.

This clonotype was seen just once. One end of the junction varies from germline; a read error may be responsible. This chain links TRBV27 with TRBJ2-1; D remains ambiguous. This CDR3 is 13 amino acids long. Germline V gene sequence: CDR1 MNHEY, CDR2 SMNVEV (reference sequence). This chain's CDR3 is CGSNLSQNNEQFF. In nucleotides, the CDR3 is TGTGGCAGCAACTTATCACAGAACAATGAGCAGTTCTTC.

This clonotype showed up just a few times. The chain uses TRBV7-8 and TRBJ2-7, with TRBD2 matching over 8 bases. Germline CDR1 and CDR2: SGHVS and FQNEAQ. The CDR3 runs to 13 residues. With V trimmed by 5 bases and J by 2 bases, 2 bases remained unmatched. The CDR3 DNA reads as TGTGCCAGCAGCGAAGCGGGGGCCTACGAGCAGTACGTC. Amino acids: CASSEAGAYEQYV.

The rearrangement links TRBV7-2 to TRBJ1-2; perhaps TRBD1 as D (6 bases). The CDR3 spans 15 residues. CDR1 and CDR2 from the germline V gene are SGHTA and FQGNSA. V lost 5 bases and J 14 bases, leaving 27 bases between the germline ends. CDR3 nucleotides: TGTGCCAGCAGCCAAGCCAGGAATGAAAAACAGGGCTTGACCTTC. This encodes CASSQARNEKQGLTF.

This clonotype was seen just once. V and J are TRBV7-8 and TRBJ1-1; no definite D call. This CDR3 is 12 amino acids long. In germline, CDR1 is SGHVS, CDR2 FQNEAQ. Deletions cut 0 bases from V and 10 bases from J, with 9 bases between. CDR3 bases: TGTGCCAGCAGCTTAGCGACGGGCGGAGCTTTCTTT. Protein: CASSLATGGAFF.

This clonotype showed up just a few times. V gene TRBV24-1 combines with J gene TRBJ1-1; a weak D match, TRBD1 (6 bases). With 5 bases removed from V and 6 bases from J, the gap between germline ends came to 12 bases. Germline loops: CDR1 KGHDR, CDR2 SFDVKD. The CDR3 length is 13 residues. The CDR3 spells CATSAPGGPEAFF. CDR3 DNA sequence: TGTGCCACCAGTGCCCCCGGGGGGCCTGAAGCTTTCTTT.

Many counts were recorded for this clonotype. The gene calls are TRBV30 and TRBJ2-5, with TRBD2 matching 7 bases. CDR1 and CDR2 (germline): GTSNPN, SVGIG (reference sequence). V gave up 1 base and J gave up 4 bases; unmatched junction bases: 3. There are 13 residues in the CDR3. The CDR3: CAWSDGGVETQYF. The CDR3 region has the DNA TGTGCCTGGAGTGATGGGGGGGTAGAGACCCAGTACTTC.

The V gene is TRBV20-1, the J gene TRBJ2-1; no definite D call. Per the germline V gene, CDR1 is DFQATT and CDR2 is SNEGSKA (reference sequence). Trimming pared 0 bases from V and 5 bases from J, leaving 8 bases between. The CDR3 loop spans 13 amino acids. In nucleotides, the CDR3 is TGCAGTGCTAGAGATACCAGCGACAATGAGCAGTTCTTC. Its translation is CSARDTSDNEQFF.

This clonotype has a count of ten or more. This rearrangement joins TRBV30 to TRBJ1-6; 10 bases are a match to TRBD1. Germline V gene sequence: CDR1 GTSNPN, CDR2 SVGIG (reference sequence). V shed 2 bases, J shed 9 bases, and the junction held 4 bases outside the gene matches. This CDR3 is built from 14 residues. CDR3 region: CAWSSTGGLSPLHF. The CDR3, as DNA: TGTGCCTGGAGTTCGACAGGGGGCCTTTCACCCCTCCACTTT.

In nucleotides, the CDR3 is TGCAGTGCTAGAATCCCGGGACAGGGAGAGCATTTT. It encodes CSARIPGQGEHF. This rearrangement joins TRBV20-1 to TRBJ1-5, with 9 bases matching TRBD1. Germline-derived CDR1 and CDR2 are DFQATT and SNEGSKA (reference sequence). V trimming: 2 bases; J trimming: 14 bases; junction bases outside the gene matches: 7. The CDR3 length is 12 residues.

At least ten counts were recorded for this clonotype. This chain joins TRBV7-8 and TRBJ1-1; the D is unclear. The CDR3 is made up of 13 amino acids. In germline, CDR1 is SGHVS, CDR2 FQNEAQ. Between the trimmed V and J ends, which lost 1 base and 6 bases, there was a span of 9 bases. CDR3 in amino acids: CASSLVPGSEAFF. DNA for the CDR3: TGTGCCAGCAGCTTAGTCCCAGGTTCTGAAGCTTTCTTT.

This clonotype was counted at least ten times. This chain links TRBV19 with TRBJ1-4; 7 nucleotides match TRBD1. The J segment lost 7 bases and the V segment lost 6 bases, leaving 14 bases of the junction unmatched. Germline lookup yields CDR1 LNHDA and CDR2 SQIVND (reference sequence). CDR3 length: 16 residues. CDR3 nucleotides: TGTGCCAGTAGAAACTCGACAGGGCGTGGTCGTGAAAAACTGTTTTTT. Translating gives CASRNSTGRGREKLFF.

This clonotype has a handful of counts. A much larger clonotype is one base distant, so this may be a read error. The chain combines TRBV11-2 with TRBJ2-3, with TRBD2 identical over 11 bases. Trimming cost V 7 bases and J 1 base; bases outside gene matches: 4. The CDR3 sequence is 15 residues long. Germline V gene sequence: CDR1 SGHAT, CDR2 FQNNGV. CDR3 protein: CASTQLAGGTDTQYF. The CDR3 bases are TGTGCCAGCACCCAACTAGCGGGGGGCACAGATACGCAGTATTTT.

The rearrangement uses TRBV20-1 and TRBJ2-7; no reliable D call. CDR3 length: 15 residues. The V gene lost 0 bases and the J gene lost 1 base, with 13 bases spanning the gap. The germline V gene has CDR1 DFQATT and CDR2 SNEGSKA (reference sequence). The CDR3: CSARENLYESYEQYF. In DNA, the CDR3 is TGCAGTGCTAGAGAAAATTTGTATGAGTCCTACGAGCAGTACTTC.

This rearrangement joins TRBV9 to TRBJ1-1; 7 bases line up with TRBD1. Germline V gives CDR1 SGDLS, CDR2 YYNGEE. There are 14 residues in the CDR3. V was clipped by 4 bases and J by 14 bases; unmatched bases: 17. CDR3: CASSLQGSSPLHFF. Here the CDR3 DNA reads TGTGCCAGCAGCCTACAGGGGTCCTCACCCCTCCACTTCTTT.

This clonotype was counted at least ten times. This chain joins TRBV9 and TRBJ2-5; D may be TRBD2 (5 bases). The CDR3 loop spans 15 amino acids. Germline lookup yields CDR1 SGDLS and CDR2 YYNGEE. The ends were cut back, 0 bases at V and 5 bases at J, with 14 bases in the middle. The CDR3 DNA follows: TGTGCCAGCAGCGTAGGGGCTTCAGGAGGCGAGACCCAGTACTTC. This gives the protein CASSVGASGGETQYF.

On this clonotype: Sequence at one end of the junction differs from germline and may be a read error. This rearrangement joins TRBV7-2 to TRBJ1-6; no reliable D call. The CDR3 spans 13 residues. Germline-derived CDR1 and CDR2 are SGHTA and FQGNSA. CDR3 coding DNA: TGCGCCAGCAGCTCTCAGGATAATTCCCCCCTCCACTTT. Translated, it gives CASSSQDNSPLHF.